This paragraph covers one T cell receptor (beta chain) sequence. Per the germline V gene, CDR1 is SNHLY and CDR2 is FYNNEI. Germline trimming cut 6 bases from V and 6 bases from J; bases unmatched to any gene: 3. The CDR3 is 13 amino acids. Method: immunoSEQ multiplex PCR; TCRdb's copy keeps in-frame clones and lacks some. The data hold fewer than 95,000 clones, with about 80% observed a single time. The data are from a study of OX40 agonist ivuxolimab in advanced cancers. The sample here was CD4+ or CD8+ T cells sorted from blood, taken in a trial of the OX40 agonist ivuxolimab. This chain joins TRBV2 and TRBJ1-5; 9 bases agree with TRBD1. This clonotype was sampled from an adult with an advanced solid tumor such as melanoma, head and neck, liver or kidney cancer. The CDR3 spells CASRTGGGQPQHF. CDR3 bases: TGTGCCAGCAGGACAGGGGGAGGTCAGCCCCAGCATTTT.